This record concerns one T cell receptor (beta chain) sequence. What it recognizes is unknown. The CDR3 extends over 14 amino acids. The germline V gene encodes CDR1 DFQATT and CDR2 SNEGSKA (reference sequence). Trimming took off 0 bases at V and 6 bases at J, with 14 bases between the two ends. The sample originates from a study of CD8+CD57+ T cells in acquired aplastic anemia. At the level of the study: Sorted CD4+ and CD8+ cells gave an average of approximately 3.4 ug of DNA. Among healthy donors, CD4+ cells averaged about 10 million reads.

Study-wide results and caveats: About 28 sequences, all CD8+ CDR3, were shared between patients and controls.

Investigators profiled TCR beta VDJ and CDR3 from genomic DNA template. TCRdb reprocessed the reads via MiXCR and lists one record per CDR3 protein. There are 150,000 to 200,000 distinct CDR3 sequences in the sample; 63% occur only once, and 45% to 50% lies in the top ten. Sequenced sample: sorted CD4+, CD8+, or CD8+CD57+ T cells (not recorded which) from PBMCs. The sequence was obtained from a human donor in good health. The chain links TRBV20-1 to TRBJ1-1; D gene uncertain. The CDR3 is CSARDTVSLAEAFF. The CDR3, as DNA: TGCAGTGCTAGAGATACCGTCTCCCTAGCTGAAGCTTTCTTT.